A selection of T cell receptor beta chains follows, all from one sample in a study of control samples from healthy donors and cancer patients. Measured with immunoSEQ multiplex PCR; TCRdb has only the in-frame clones, and not every one. Counted here are about 270,000 clones, over 75% occurring once; the ten biggest clones make up about an eighth. Input material: PBMCs. Every receptor here comes from a woman aged 55 to 70 with lung cancer. CDR3s include the opening cysteine and the closing phenylalanine or tryptophan.

v_call cdr3_aa
TRBV27 CASSSWAHAGTQYF
TRBV19 CASSGTSTYEQYF
TRBV5-6 CASSLLHTQYF
TRBV3-1/TRBV3-2 CASSQETGGSNQPQHF
TRBV7-9 CASSSPDIYEQYF
TRBV2 CASSVGRGGEQYF
TRBV2 CASRVQETGNEKLFF
TRBV6-6 CASRVSRAGGNTIYF
TRBV5-8 CASSVVDRGLPNYGYTF
TRBV20-1 CSVGQNTEAFF
TRBV2 CASRRQVLTYEQYF
TRBV5-1 CASSLTGQGNSFGYTF
TRBV18 CASSLQGNTEAFF
TRBV7-9 CASSTGGQGSSYNSPLHF
TRBV5-1 CASTPTGGRTQYF
TRBV23-1 CASRSIYEQYF
TRBV14 CASSQDSPNFYEQYF
TRBV24-1 CATSDGGRPYNEQFF
TRBV4-1 CASSQGTGGREKLFF
TRBV11-2 CASRPTGMSEAFF
TRBV18 CASSPASPGNTIYF
TRBV15 CATSRVPGVGGSEQYF
TRBV7-6 CASSLEGQGVGEAFF
TRBV6-6 CASSYPGSGNYNEQFF
TRBV6-5 CASRPGQIYEQYF
TRBV6-5 CASSPGGFGEKLFF
TRBV7-9 CASSLRRGPGNTEAFF
TRBV28 CASSLAGSGRGETQYF
TRBV21-1 CASSKDWLATDYEQYF